This TCR beta chain was identified in a study of beta chain features in type 1 diabetes. Findings and caveats of the study: Shortening that was moderate but significant affected the TCRB CDR3s of Type 1 diabetes patients in all four CD4+ subsets.

Trimming cost V 7 bases and J 0 bases, with 10 bases left between them. Per germline, CDR1 SGDLS and CDR2 YYNGEE. This CDR3 spans 14 amino acids. The whole isolated RNA underwent reverse transcription, so sequencing captured expressed TCRB transcripts. Some 1 million reads, on average, were obtained from stem cell-like memory T cell samples. The data were produced by immunoSEQ multiplex PCR, yet TCRdb's version contains in-frame clones alone and is incomplete. Among over 65,000 clones listed, roughly a third were seen once. To note about this clone: Its target is unknown.

Sorted populations were all over 95% pure. Material: stem cell memory CD4+ T cells from blood. The V gene is TRBV9, the J gene TRBJ2-2; D perhaps matches TRBD2 (5 bases). This receptor was obtained from a woman aged 18 to 35 in good health. The CDR3 sequence: CASEARANTGELFF. As DNA, the CDR3 is TGTGCCAGCGAGGCGAGGGCGAACACCGGGGAGCTGTTTTTT.